The sequence of this T cell receptor beta chain was determined in a study of blood T cell repertoires in COVID-19. Germline V gives CDR1 WNHNN, CDR2 SYGVQD (reference sequence). The CDR3 sequence is 13 residues long. V lost 3 bases to trimming and J lost 7 bases, with 7 bases between them. Per the study methods: Estimation of nucleated cell counts was performed using reference gene primer amplification. Generated by immunoSEQ multiplex PCR, the TCRdb table keeps only in-frame clones and is missing some. V and J calls and clone size are as listed in that table; D and trimming were resolved from the DNA. The sample contains under 200,000 clones, roughly 73% of which appear only once.

The gene calls are TRBV10-1 and TRBJ1-6, with a weak D call TRBD1 (5 bases). This clonotype originated in a man between 70 and 80 years old with acute or convalescent COVID-19. Sequencing was done on a sample of peripheral blood. The CDR3 protein is CASSEQENSPLHF. For the CDR3, the DNA is TGCGCCAGCAGTGAACAGGAGAATTCACCCCTCCACTTT.